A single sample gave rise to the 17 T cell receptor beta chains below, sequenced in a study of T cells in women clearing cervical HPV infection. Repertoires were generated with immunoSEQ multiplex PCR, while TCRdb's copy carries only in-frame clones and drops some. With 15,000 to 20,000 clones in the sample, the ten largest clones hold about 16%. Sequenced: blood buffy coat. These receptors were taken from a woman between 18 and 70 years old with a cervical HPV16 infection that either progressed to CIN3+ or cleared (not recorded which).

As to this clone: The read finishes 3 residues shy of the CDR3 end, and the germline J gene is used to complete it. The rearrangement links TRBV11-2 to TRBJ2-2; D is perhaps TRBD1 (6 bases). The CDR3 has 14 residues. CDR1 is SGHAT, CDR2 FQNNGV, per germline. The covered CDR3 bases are TGTGCCAGCAGCGAACAGGGCAGTGGCTCACCG. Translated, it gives CASSEQGSGSP. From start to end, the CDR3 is CASSEQGSGSPLFF.

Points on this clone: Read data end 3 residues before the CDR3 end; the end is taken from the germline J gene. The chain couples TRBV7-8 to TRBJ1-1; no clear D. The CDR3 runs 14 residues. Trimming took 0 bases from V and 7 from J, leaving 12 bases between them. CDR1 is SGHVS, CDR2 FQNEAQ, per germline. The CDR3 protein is CASSLAEVFIEAFF. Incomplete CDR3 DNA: TGTGCCAGCAGCTTAGCAGAGGTTTTTATTGAA.

CDR3 loop: CASSWDNAHQQETQYF. Partial CDR3 DNA: TGTGCCAGCAGTTGGGACAACGCTCATCAACAAGAGACC. The V and J genes are TRBV6-2 or TRBV6-3 and TRBJ2-5; D is perhaps TRBD1 (6 bases). The DNA ends 3 residues before the CDR3 does, and the rest of the CDR3 is filled in from the germline J gene. V lost 4 bases to trimming and J lost 2 bases, with 17 bases between them. Germline CDR1 reads MNHEY; CDR2 reads SVGEGT. This CDR3 is built from 16 residues.

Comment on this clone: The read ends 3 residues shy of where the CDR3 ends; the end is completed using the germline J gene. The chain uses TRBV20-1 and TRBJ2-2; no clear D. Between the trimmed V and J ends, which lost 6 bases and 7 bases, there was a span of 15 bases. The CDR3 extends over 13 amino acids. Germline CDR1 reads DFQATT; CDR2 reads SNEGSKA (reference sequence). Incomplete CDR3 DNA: TGCAGTGCGGCACGCGGAGTTTTCGGGGAG. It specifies CSAARGVFGE. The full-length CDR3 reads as CSAARGVFGELFF.

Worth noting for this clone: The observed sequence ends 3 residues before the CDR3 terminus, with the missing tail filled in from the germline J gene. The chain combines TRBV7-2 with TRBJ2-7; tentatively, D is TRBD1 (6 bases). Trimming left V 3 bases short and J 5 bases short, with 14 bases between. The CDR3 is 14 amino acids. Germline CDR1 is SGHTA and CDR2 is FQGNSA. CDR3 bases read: TGTGCCAGCAGCTTCCTCCCGACAGGCCACGAG. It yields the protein CASSFLPTGHE. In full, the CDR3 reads CASSFLPTGHEQYF.

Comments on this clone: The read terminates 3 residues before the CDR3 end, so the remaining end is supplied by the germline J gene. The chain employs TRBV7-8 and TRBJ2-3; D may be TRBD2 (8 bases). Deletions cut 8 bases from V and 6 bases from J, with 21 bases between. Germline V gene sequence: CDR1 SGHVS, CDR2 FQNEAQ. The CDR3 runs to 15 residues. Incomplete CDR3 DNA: TGTGCCAGCTCCCCCGGGAGGGGGCAAAGCGATACG. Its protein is CASSPGRGQSDT. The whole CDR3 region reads CASSPGRGQSDTQYF.

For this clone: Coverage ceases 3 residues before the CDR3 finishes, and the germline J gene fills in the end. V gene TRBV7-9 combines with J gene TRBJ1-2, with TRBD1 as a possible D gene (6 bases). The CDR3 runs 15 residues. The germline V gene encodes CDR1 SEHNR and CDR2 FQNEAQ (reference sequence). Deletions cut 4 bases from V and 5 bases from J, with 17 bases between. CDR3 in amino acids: CASSSTNREGYGYTF. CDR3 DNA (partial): TGTGCCAGCAGCTCGACTAACAGGGAGGGATATGGC.

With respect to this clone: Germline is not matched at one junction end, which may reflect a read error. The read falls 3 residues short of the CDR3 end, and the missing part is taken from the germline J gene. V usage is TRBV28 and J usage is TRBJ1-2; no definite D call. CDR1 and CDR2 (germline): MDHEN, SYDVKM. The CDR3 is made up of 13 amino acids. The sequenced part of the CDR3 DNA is TGTGCCAGCAGTCCCGCCGGAGACTACGGC. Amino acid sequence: CASSPAGDYG. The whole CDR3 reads CASSPAGDYGYTF.

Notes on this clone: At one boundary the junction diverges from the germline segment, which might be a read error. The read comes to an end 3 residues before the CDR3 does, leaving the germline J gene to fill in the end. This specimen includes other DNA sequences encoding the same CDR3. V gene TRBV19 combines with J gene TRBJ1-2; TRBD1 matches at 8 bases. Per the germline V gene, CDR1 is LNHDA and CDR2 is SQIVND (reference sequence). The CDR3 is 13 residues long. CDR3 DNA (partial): TGTGCCAGTAGTTCGACAGGGGACTATGGT. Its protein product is CASSSTGDYG. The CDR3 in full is CASSSTGDYGYTF.

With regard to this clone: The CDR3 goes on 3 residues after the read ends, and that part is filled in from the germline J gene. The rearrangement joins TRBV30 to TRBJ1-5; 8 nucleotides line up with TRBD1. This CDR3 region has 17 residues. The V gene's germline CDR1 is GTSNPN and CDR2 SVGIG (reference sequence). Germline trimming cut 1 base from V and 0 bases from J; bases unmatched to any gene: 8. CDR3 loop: CAWSAGTGWNSNQPQHF. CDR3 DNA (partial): TGTGCCTGGAGTGCCGGGACAGGTTGGAATAGCAATCAGCCC.

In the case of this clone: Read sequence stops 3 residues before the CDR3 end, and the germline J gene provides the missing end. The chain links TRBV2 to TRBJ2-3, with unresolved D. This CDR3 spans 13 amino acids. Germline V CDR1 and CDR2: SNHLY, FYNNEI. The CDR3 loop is CASSPGLKETQYF. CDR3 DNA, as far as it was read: TGTGCCAGCAGCCCCGGGTTGAAAGAGACG. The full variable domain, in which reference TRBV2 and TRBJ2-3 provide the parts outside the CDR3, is EPEVTQTPSHQVTQMGQEVILRCVPISNHLYFYWYRQILGQKVEFLVSFYNNEISEKSEIFDDQFSVERPDGSNFTLKIRSTKLEDSAMYFCASSPGLKETQYFGPGTRLTVL.

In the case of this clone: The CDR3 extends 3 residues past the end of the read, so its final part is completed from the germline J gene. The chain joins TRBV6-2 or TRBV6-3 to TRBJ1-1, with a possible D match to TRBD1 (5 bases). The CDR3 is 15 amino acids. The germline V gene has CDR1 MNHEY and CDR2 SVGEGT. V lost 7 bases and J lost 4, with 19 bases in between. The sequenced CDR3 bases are TGTGCCAGCAATCTCGGTCGGGAGGGGAGCACTGAA. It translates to CASNLGREGSTE. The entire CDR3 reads CASNLGREGSTEAFF.

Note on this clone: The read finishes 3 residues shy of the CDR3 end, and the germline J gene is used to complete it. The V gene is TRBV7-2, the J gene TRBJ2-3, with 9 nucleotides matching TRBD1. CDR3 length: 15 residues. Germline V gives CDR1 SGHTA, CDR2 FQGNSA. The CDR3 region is CASSFKLGQGETQYF. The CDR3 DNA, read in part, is TGTGCCAGCAGCTTTAAATTGGGACAGGGCGAGACG.

The DNA read from the CDR3 is TGCAGTGCCACGACTAGGAGGGAGACG. Its translation: CSATTRRET. The whole CDR3 region reads CSATTRRETQYF. The V and J genes are TRBV20-1 and TRBJ2-3; D perhaps matches TRBD2 (6 bases). Coverage ceases 3 residues before the CDR3 finishes, and the germline J gene fills in the end. CDR1 and CDR2 (germline): DFQATT, SNEGSKA (reference sequence). The CDR3 runs 12 residues.

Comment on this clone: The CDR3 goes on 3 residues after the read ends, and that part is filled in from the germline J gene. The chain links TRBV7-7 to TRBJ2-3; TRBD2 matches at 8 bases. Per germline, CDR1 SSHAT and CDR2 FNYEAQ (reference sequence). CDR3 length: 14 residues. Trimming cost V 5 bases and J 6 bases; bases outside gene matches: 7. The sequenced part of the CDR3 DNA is TGTGCCAGCAGCCCAGGACTAGCAACGGATACG. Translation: CASSPGLATDT. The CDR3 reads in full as CASSPGLATDTQYF.

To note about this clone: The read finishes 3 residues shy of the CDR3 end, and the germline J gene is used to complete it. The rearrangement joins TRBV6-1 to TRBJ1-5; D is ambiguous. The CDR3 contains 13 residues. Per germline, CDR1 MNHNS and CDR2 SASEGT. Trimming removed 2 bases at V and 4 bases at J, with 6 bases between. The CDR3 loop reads CASSEQVNQPQHF. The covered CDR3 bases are TGTGCCAGCAGTGAACAGGTAAATCAGCCC.

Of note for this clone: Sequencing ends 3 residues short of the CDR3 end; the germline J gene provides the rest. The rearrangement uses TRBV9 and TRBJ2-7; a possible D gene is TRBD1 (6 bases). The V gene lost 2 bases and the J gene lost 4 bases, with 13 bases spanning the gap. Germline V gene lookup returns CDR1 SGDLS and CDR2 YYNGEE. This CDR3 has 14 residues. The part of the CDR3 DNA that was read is TGTGCCAGCAGCGTCGAGGGCAGGGGTTACGAG. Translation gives CASSVEGRGYE. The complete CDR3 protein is CASSVEGRGYEQYF.